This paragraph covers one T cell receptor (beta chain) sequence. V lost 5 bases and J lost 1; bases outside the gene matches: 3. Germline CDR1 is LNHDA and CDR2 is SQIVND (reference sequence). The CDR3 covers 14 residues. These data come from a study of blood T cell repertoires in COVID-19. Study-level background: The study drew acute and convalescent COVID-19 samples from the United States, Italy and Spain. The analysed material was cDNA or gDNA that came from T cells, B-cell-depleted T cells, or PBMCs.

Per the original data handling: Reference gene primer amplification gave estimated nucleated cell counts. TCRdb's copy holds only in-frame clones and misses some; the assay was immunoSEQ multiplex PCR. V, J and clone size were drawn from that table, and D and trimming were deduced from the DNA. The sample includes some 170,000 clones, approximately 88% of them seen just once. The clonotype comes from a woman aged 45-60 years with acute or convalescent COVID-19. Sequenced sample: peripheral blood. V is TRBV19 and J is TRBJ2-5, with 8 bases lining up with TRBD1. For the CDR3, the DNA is TGTGCCAGTAGTTTTCAGGGGGCCCAAGAGACCCAGTACTTC. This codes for CASSFQGAQETQYF.